This T cell receptor beta chain is drawn from a study of cytomegalovirus exposure and HLA in healthy donors. Points from the study as a whole: A further, later analysis showed that HLA-associated TCR beta chains (compared with equally common others) were more clonally expanded.

PCR used 60 Vbeta primers and 13 Jbeta primers. Sequenced by immunoSEQ multiplex PCR; TCRdb stores in-frame clones only, minus some. The data contain about 160,000 clones, just over 75% of them singletons. Those who donated were healthy bone marrow donors. Unrecorded immune exposure was likely among donors, who were nominally healthy when sampled. Germline V lookup: CDR1 MGHRA, CDR2 YSYEKL. Trimming pared 1 base from V and 0 bases from J, leaving 12 bases between. The CDR3 is 17 amino acids. On this clone itself: Its antigen is unidentified.

This receptor was identified in a man aged 35 to 55 in good health and CMV-seronegative. The chain uses TRBV4-1 and TRBJ1-4; D is unclear. Sample: PBMCs. The CDR3 loop is CASSQATLTATNEKLFF. The CDR3 DNA reads as TGCGCCAGCAGCCAAGCGACTCTGACGGCAACTAATGAAAAACTGTTTTTT.